Sequencing of this T cell receptor (beta chain) was carried out in a study of CD8+ T cells in alopecia areata. Across the study: Dosing with tofacitinib proceeded for 6 to 18 months, followed by 6 months off drug.

Concerning this clone itself: Its antigen is as yet unknown.

Reverse transcription of extracted RNA yielded cDNA, which provided the sequencing template. TCRdb keeps only in-frame clones here, not all; method: immunoSEQ multiplex PCR. The data show 150,000 to 180,000 clones, 50% to 65% seen once. Study results and caveats: Patients shared TCRs less clearly than mice did, possibly owing to HLA.

Lesional scalp punch biopsies and peripheral blood came from alopecia areata patients. The CDR3 loop spans 14 amino acids. J gave up 3 bases and V 5 bases, and 4 bases lay outside the gene matches. The germline V gene has CDR1 MNHEY and CDR2 SMNVEV (reference sequence). The genes are TRBV27 and TRBJ2-5; 9 bases fit TRBD1. Here the sequenced sample was CD8+ T cells sorted from blood, taken at week 0. This TCR came from a human donor with alopecia areata. The chain's CDR3 is CASSPQGAKETQYF. Here the CDR3 DNA reads TGTGCCAGCAGTCCACAGGGGGCCAAAGAGACCCAGTACTTC.